These 18 T cell receptor beta chains came from one sample sequenced in a study of T cells after yellow fever vaccination. TCRdb re-called the 5' RACE reads through MiXCR, storing one row per CDR3 protein. The sample yields some 350,000 distinct CDR3 sequences, around 6.5% seen once. The sample in question was PBMCs, obtained 5 days after the yellow fever booster vaccination. These receptors all come from a man under 40 who received the YFV17D yellow fever vaccine.

In its sample, this clonotype was seen many times. This chain connects TRBV18 to TRBJ2-7; D gene ambiguous. Trimming left V 0 bases short and J 4 bases short, with 10 bases between. Germline V gives CDR1 KGHSH, CDR2 LQKENI. CDR3 length: 14 residues. Here the CDR3 reads CASSPPSRTYEQYF. DNA of the CDR3: TGTGCCAGCTCACCACCGTCACGTACGTACGAGCAGTACTTC.

This clonotype occurred a few times. The V and J genes are TRBV7-8 and TRBJ2-5; D perhaps matches TRBD2 (7 bases). CDR1 and CDR2 from the germline V gene are SGHVS and FQNEAQ. V lost 6 bases and J lost 8, with 19 bases in between. This CDR3 is 14 amino acids long. This CDR3 reads CASRTYEGGRTQYF. CDR3 nucleotides: TGTGCCAGCAGGACTTATGAGGGGGGGAGAACCCAGTACTTC. The whole variable domain, remainder taken from reference TRBV7-8 and TRBJ2-5, is GAGVSQSPRYKVAKRGQDVALRCDPISGHVSLFWYQQALGQGPEFLTYFQNEAQLDKSGLPSDRFFAERPEGSVSTLKIQRTQQEDSAVYLCASRTYEGGRTQYFGPGTRLLVL.

On this clonotype: Germline and junction disagree at one end, which may indicate a read error. V gene TRBV7-2 combines with J gene TRBJ2-3; D is undetermined. CDR1 and CDR2 from the germline V gene are SGHTA and FQGNSA. The CDR3 length is 12 residues. CDR3 amino acids: CVSSTDTDTQYF. The CDR3 coding sequence is TGTGTCAGCAGCACTGACACAGATACGCAGTATTTT. The full variable domain, with the rest looked up from reference TRBV7-2 and TRBJ2-3, is GAGVSQSPSNKVTEKGKDVELRCDPISGHTALYWYRQSLGQGLEFLIYFQGNSAPDKSGLPSDRFSAERTGGSVSTLTIQRTQQEDSAVYLCVSSTDTDTQYFGPGTRLTVL.

A few counts support this clonotype. The V and J genes are TRBV2 and TRBJ1-1; perhaps TRBD1 as D (5 bases). V shed 5 bases and J shed 4 bases, with 11 bases lying between them. This CDR3 comprises 13 residues. CDR1 and CDR2 (germline): SNHLY, FYNNEI. This CDR3 reads CASSWGLGTEAFF. The CDR3 coding sequence is TGTGCCAGCAGTTGGGGGTTGGGCACTGAAGCTTTCTTT.

This clonotype was counted a few times. The chain employs TRBV10-3 and TRBJ2-1; 7 nucleotides line up with TRBD2. Germline-derived CDR1 and CDR2 are ENHRY and SYGVKD. The CDR3 runs to 14 residues. Trimming at V came to 5 bases and at J to 8 bases, leaving 9 bases not matched to a gene. The CDR3 sequence: CAISPGLVLDEQFF. For the CDR3, the DNA is TGTGCCATCAGTCCAGGACTAGTTCTCGATGAGCAGTTCTTC.

This clonotype was picked up many times. The rearrangement links TRBV10-3 to TRBJ2-2; 10 nucleotides line up with TRBD2. Germline V lookup: CDR1 ENHRY, CDR2 SYGVKD. CDR3 length: 15 amino acids. V shed 6 bases and J 3 bases; nucleotides not matched to a gene: 4. As DNA, the CDR3 is TGTGCCATCAGCCTAGCGGGAGCGGACACCGGGGAGCTGTTTTTT. It specifies CAISLAGADTGELFF.

This chain connects TRBV6-1 to TRBJ2-2; tentatively, D is TRBD1 (8 bases). CDR1 MNHNS and CDR2 SASEGT come from the germline V gene. The CDR3 spans 15 residues. V lost 10 bases and J 4 bases, leaving 19 bases between the germline ends. The CDR3 loop reads CATPRTGRGTGELFF. The CDR3, as DNA: TGTGCCACCCCTCGGACAGGGAGGGGCACCGGGGAGCTGTTTTTT.

This clonotype was counted only a few times. The chain links TRBV7-9 to TRBJ1-2; D gene unclear. Germline V gene data show CDR1 as SEHNR and CDR2 as FQNEAQ (reference sequence). CDR3 size: 14 residues. Between the trimmed V and J ends, which lost 1 base and 3 bases, there was a span of 9 bases. The CDR3 spells CASSLGQYDYGYTF. The CDR3 DNA follows: TGTGCCAGCAGCTTAGGGCAGTACGACTATGGCTACACCTTC.

This clonotype was recorded at least ten times. V and J are TRBV7-2 and TRBJ2-1, with unresolved D. The CDR3 length is 12 residues. V shed 1 base and J shed 6 bases, with 4 bases lying between them. CDR1 and CDR2 from the germline V gene are SGHTA and FQGNSA. The DNA of the CDR3 is TGTGCCAGCAGCTTAGACTTCAATGAGCAGTTCTTC. Translated: CASSLDFNEQFF. Together with reference TRBV7-2 and TRBJ2-1, the CDR3 gives the full variable domain: GAGVSQSPSNKVTEKGKDVELRCDPISGHTALYWYRQSLGQGLEFLIYFQGNSAPDKSGLPSDRFSAERTGGSVSTLTIQRTQQEDSAVYLCASSLDFNEQFFGPGTRLTVL.

This clonotype was seen repeatedly, ten times or more. The CDR3 DNA reads TGTGCCAGCAGTTTGGACCTCAAGGACACTGAAGCTTTCTTT. It is translated as CASSLDLKDTEAFF. The rearrangement joins TRBV12-3 or TRBV12-4 to TRBJ1-1; no clear D gene. V lost 3 bases, J lost 3 bases, and 11 bases lay in between. CDR3 length: 14 residues.

This clonotype was observed many times. This sequence joins TRBV28 and TRBJ1-5; D call uncertain. This CDR3 contains 12 residues. Per germline, CDR1 MDHEN and CDR2 SYDVKM. The V and J ends lost 6 bases and 0 bases respectively, with 3 bases between them. In DNA form, the CDR3 reads TGTGCCAGCAGATTTAGCAATCAGCCCCAGCATTTT. Encoded protein: CASRFSNQPQHF.

This clonotype has just a few counts. J is TRBJ2-7 and V is TRBV28, with 8 bases identical to TRBD1. V shed 1 base and J 0 bases; nucleotides not matched to a gene: 5. Germline V gene data show CDR1 as MDHEN and CDR2 as SYDVKM. This CDR3 region has 16 residues. This CDR3 reads CASSLSWTGSSYEQYF. CDR3 DNA: TGTGCCAGCAGTTTATCCTGGACAGGGTCCTCCTACGAGCAGTACTTC. The full variable domain, completed using reference TRBV28 and TRBJ2-7, is DVKVTQSSRYLVKRTGEKVFLECVQDMDHENMFWYRQDPGLGLRLIYFSYDVKMKEKGDIPEGYSVSREKKERFSLILESASTNQTSMYLCASSLSWTGSSYEQYFGPGTRLTVT.

Remarks on this clonotype: Since a much larger clone is just one base distant, this may be a read error. This chain uses TRBV6-2 or TRBV6-3 with TRBJ2-2; D uncertain. The germline CDR1 and CDR2 sequences are MNHEY and SVGEGT. With 7 bases removed from V and 9 bases from J, the gap between germline ends came to 18 bases. CDR3 length: 14 residues. The CDR3 region is CASTPSPWARELFF. CDR3 in DNA: TGTGCCAGCACCCCCTCCCCCTGGGCCAGGGAGCTGTTTTTT.

Ten or more counts support this clonotype. J is TRBJ2-5 and V is TRBV20-1; TRBD1 agrees at 8 bases. CDR3 length: 15 residues. Germline V lookup: CDR1 DFQATT, CDR2 SNEGSKA (reference sequence). Unmatched junction bases numbered 10, after V lost 6 bases and J lost 1 base. The CDR3, as DNA: TGCAGTGCCTTTGATCGGGACAGGAGCCAAGAGACCCAGTACTTC. As protein: CSAFDRDRSQETQYF.

This clonotype has ten or more counts. V and J are TRBV4-3 and TRBJ1-3; D remains ambiguous. In germline, CDR1 is LGHNA, CDR2 YSLEER. V lost 6 bases, J lost 4 bases, and 7 bases lay in between. The CDR3 consists of 12 residues. The CDR3 loop reads CASRRWGNTIYF. CDR3 in DNA: TGCGCCAGCAGACGATGGGGAAACACCATATATTTT.

CDR3 region: CATSRGRNSNQPQHF. The CDR3 nucleotides are TGTGCCACCAGCAGAGGACGGAATAGCAATCAGCCCCAGCATTTT. The chain carries TRBV15 and TRBJ1-5; D uncertain. V was trimmed by 1 base and J by 0 bases, leaving 7 bases between them. The CDR3 consists of 15 residues. The germline V gene has CDR1 LNHNV and CDR2 YYDKDF (reference sequence).

This clonotype occurred a few times. V gene TRBV28 combines with J gene TRBJ2-3; 8 bases match TRBD1. The length of the CDR3 is 13 residues. V lost 5 bases to trimming and J lost 5 bases; unmatched junction nucleotides: 3. Germline assignment: CDR1 MDHEN and CDR2 SYDVKM. The CDR3: CASSKTGVDTQYF. DNA of the CDR3: TGTGCCAGCAGTAAGACAGGGGTAGATACGCAGTATTTT.

This clonotype was found a few times. The rearrangement links TRBV21-1 to TRBJ2-7; the DNA was not used to check the table's D call, TRBD2. TRBV21-1 is flagged as a pseudogene. CDR3 length equals 16 residues. The CDR3 is CASSTYLAGPRWEQYF. The DNA for the CDR3 is TGTGCCAGCAGCACTTATCTAGCGGGGCCAAGGTGGGAGCAGTACTTC.